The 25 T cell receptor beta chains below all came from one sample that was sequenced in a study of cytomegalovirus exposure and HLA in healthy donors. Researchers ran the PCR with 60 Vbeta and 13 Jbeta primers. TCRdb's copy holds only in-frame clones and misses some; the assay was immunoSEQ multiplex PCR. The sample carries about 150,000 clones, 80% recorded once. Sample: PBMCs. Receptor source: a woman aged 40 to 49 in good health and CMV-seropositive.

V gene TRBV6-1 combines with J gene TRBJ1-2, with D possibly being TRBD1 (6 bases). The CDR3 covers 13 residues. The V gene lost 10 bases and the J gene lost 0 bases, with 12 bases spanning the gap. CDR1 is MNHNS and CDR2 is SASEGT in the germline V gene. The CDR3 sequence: CAIKQGANYGYTF. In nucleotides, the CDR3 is TGTGCCATAAAACAGGGAGCTAACTATGGCTACACCTTC.

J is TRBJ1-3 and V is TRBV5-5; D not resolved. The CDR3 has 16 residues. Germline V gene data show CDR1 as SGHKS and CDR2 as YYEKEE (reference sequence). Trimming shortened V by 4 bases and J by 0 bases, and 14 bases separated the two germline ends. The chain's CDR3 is CASSLDFASSGNTIYF. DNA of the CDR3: TGTGCCAGCAGCCTGGACTTTGCGAGCTCTGGAAACACCATATATTTT.

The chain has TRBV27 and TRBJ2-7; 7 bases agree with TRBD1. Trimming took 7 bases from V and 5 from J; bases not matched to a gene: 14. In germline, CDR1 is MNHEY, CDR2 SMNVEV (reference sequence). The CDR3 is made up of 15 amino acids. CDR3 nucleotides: TGTGCCAGCAACCTTGGGGTAGGGGGCCGGAACGAGCAGTACTTC. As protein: CASNLGVGGRNEQYF.

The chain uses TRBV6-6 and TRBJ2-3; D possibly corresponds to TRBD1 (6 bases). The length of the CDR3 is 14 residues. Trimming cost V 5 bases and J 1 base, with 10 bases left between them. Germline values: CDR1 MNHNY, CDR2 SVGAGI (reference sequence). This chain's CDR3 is CASSPGHRTDTQYF. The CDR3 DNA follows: TGTGCCAGCAGTCCGGGACACCGCACAGATACGCAGTATTTT.

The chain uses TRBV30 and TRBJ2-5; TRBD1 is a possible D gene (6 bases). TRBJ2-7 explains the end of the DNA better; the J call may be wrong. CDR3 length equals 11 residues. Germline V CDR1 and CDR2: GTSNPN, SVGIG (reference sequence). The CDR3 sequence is CALQGGYEQYF. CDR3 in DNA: TGTGCCTTACAAGGGGGCTACGAGCAGTACTTC.

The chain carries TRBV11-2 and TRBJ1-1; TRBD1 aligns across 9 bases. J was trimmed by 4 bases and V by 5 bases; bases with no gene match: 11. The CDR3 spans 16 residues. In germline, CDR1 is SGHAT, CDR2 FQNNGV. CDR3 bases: TGTGCCAGCAGCCGGGACAGGGTAGGTCGAGGCACTGAAGCTTTCTTT. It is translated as CASSRDRVGRGTEAFF.

CDR3 nucleotides: TGCGCCAGCAGCCAAGCCTCCGGGACAGGATATGGCTACACCTTC. This gives the protein CASSQASGTGYGYTF. The V call is TRBV4-1, the J call TRBJ1-2, with TRBD1 matching 8 bases. Germline trimming cut 1 base from V and 5 bases from J; bases unmatched to any gene: 6. The CDR3 runs 15 residues. Germline lookup yields CDR1 MGHRA and CDR2 YSYEKL.

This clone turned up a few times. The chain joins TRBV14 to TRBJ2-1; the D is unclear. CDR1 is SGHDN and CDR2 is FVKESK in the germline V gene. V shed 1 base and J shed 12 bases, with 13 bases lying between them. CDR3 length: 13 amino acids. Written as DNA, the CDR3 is TGTGCCAGCAGCCAAGTAACGCTAGTTGGGCAGTTCTTC. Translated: CASSQVTLVGQFF.

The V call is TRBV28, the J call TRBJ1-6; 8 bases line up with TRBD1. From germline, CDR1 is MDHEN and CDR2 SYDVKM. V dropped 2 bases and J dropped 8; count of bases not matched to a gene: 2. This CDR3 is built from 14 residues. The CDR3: CASSLDRGDSPLHF. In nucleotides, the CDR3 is TGTGCCAGCAGTTTAGACAGGGGAGATTCACCCCTCCACTTT.

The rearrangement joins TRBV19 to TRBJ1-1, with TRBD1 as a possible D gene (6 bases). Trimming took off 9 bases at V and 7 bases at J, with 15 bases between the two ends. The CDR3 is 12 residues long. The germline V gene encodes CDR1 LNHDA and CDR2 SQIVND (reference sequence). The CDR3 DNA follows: TGTGCCAGCCGGTACAGGGAACTTGAAGCTTTCTTT. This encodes CASRYRELEAFF.

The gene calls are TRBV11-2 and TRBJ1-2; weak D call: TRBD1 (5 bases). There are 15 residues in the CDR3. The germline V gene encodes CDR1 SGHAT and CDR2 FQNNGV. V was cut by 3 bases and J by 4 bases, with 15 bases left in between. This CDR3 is CASSFGLQVFYGYTF. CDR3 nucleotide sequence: TGTGCCAGCAGCTTTGGCCTACAGGTTTTCTATGGCTACACCTTC.

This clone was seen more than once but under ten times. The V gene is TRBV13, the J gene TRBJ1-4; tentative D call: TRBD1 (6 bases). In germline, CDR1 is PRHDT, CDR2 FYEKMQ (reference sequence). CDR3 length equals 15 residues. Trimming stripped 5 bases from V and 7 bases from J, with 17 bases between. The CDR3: CASSTQTGGGEKLFF. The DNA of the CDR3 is TGTGCCAGCAGCACCCAGACAGGCGGAGGTGAAAAACTGTTTTTT.

The CDR3 is CASSIGGGQGRDTQYF. CDR3 DNA sequence: TGTGCCAGTAGTATTGGGGGCGGACAGGGGAGAGATACGCAGTATTTT. The V and J genes are TRBV19 and TRBJ2-3; 9 nucleotides match TRBD1. This CDR3 has 16 residues. Trimming at V came to 3 bases and at J to 5 bases, leaving 9 bases not matched to a gene. Germline CDR1 LNHDA, CDR2 SQIVND (reference sequence).

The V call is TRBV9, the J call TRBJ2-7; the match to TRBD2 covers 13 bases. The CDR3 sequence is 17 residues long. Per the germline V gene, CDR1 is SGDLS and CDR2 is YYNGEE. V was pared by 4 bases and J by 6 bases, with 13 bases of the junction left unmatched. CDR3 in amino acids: CASSPGLAGEVDIEQYF. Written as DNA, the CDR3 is TGTGCCAGCAGCCCCGGACTAGCGGGAGAGGTTGACATCGAGCAGTACTTC.

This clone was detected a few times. CDR3 sequence reads: CASSFGTGDEKLFF. In nucleotides, the CDR3 is TGTGCCAGCAGCTTTGGGACAGGGGATGAAAAACTGTTTTTT. The chain has TRBV5-6 and TRBJ1-4; 10 nucleotides match TRBD1. The CDR3 has 14 residues. The trim removed 2 bases at V and 6 bases at J, leaving 1 base unmatched. The germline V gene has CDR1 SGHDT and CDR2 YYEEEE.

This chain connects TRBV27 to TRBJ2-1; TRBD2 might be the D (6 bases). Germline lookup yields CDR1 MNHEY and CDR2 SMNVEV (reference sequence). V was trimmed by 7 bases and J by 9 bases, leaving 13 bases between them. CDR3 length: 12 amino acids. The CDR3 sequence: CASTPLGSEQFF. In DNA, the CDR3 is TGTGCCAGCACTCCCCTCGGGAGTGAGCAGTTCTTC.

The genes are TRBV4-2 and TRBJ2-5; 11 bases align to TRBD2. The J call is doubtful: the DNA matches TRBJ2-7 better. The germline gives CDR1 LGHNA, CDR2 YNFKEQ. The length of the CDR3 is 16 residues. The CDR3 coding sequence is TGTGCCAGCAGCCCCCTCCTAGCGGGAGGTGCCTACGAGCAGTACTTC. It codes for CASSPLLAGGAYEQYF.

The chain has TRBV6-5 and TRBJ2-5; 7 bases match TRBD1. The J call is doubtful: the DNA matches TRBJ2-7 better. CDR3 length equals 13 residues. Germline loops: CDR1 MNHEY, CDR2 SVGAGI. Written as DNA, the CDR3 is TGTGCCAGCAGTAACAGGGGATCCTACGAGCAGTACTTC. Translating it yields CASSNRGSYEQYF.

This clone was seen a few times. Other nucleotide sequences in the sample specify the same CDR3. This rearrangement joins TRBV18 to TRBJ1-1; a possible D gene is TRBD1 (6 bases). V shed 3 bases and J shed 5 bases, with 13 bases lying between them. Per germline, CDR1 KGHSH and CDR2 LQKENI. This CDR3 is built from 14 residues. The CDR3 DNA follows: TGTGCCAGCTCACCTGGGGGCGCTGGGACTGAAGCTTTCTTT. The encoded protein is CASSPGGAGTEAFF.

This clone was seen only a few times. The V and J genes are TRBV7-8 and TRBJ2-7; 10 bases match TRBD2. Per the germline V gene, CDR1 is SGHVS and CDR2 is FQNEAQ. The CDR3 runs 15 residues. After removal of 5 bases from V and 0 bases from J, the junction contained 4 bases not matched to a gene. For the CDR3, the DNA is TGTGCCAGCAGCGGAGTAGCGGGAGGCTCCTACGAGCAGTACTTC. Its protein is CASSGVAGGSYEQYF.

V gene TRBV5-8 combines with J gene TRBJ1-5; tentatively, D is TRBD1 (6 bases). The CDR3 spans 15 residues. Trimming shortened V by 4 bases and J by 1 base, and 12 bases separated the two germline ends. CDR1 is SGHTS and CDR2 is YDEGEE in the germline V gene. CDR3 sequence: CASSRGQKSNQPQHF. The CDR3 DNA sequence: TGTGCCAGCAGCAGAGGACAGAAAAGCAATCAGCCCCAGCATTTT.

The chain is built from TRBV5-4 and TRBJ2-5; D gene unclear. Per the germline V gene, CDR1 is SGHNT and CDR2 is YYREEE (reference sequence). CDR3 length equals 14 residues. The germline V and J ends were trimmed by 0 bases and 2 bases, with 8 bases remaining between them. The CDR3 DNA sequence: TGTGCCAGCAGCTTGGACAGTAGACAAGAGACCCAGTACTTC. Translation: CASSLDSRQETQYF.

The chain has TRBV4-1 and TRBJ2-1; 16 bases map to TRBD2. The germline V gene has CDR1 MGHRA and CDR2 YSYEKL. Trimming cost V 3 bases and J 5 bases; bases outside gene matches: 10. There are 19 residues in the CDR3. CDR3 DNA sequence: TGCGCCAGCAGCCATCCGGGACTAGCGGGAGGGCCGCGTAACAATGAGCAGTTCTTC. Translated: CASSHPGLAGGPRNNEQFF.

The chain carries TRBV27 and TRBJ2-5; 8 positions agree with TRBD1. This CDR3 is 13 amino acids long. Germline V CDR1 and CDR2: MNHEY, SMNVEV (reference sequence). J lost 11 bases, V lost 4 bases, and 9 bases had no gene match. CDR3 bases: TGTGCCAGCAGTTATTCAGCGGACAGGGAACAGTACTTC. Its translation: CASSYSADREQYF.

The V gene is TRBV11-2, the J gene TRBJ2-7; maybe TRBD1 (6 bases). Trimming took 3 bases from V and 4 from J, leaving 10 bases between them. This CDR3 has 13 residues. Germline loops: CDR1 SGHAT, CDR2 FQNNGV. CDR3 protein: CASSLGGQYEQYF. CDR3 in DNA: TGTGCCAGCAGCTTGGGTGGACAGTACGAGCAGTACTTC.